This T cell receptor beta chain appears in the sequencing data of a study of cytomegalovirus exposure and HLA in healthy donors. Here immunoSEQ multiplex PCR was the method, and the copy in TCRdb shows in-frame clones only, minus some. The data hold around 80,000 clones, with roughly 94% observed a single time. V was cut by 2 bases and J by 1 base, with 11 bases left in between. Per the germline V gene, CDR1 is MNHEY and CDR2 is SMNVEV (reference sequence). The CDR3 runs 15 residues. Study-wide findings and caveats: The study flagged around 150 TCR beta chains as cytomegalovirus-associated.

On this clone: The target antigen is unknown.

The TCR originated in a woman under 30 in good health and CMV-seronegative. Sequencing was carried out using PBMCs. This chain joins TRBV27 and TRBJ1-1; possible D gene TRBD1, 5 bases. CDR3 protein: CASSLARGRNTEAFF. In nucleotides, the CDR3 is TGTGCCAGCAGTTTAGCCCGGGGGAGGAACACTGAAGCTTTCTTT.